This TCR beta chain was documented in a study of vaccination and CD4 T cells after COVID-19. Points from the study as a whole: Reactive clonotype counts went from median around 20 after infection to 38 after vaccination, nonsignificantly.

Regarding treatment: approximately 11-day PBMC culture with coronavirus spike peptide pools or control peptides (ViraFEST assay). CD4+ T cells of the unexposed donor were collected before the COVID-19 pandemic (2011-2018). Every well contained around 2 million PBMCs, which were grown with about 10 IU/ml IL-2 and 9 to 10 ug/ml peptide pools. This clonotype was counted between two and nine times. The antigen remains undetermined. The study sequenced cultured CD4+ T cell DNA using the Oncomine TCR Beta short-read assay. MiXCR was run by TCRdb on the PCR reads, yielding one entry per CDR3 protein. The data contain about 7,500 distinct CDR3 sequences, about 42% of them singletons. Trimming removed 4 bases from V and 2 bases from J; junction bases left unmatched: 16. The germline CDR1 and CDR2 sequences are MDHEN and SYDVKM. The CDR3 loop spans 19 amino acids.

The chain couples TRBV28 to TRBJ2-3; 9 positions agree with TRBD1. The receptor was derived from a human donor in good health. Sequencing input: CD4+ T cells from blood, cultured in vitro. For the CDR3, the DNA is TGTGCCAGCAGTTCGACACAACCCTTTAGGGACAGGGACACAGATACGCAGTATTTT. Its protein is CASSSTQPFRDRDTDTQYF.